This T cell receptor beta chain comes out of a study of T cell clonality in common variable immunodeficiency. Notes on the study in general: What drives increased CVID clonality needs T cell subpopulation sequencing. CVID patient heterogeneity limited repertoire-clinical complication correlations.

This clone was recorded at least ten times. Its antigen is undetermined. The read stops 3 residues short of the end of the CDR3; the missing end is completed from the germline J gene. Germline CDR1 is DFQATT and CDR2 is SNEGSKA (reference sequence). The CDR3 extends over 12 amino acids. Only in-frame clones appear in the TCRdb table, and some are missing; sequencing was by immunoSEQ multiplex PCR. The profile covers under 30,000 clones, none occurring a single time. The receptor was isolated from a person aged 18 to 70 in good health. The gene calls are TRBV20-1 and TRBJ2-2; possible D gene TRBD2, 6 bases. The sample was peripheral blood mononuclear cells. CDR3 DNA (partial): TGCAGTGCTAGTTTAATGCCGGAGGGG. Translated: CSASLMPEG. The complete CDR3 protein is CSASLMPEGLFF.